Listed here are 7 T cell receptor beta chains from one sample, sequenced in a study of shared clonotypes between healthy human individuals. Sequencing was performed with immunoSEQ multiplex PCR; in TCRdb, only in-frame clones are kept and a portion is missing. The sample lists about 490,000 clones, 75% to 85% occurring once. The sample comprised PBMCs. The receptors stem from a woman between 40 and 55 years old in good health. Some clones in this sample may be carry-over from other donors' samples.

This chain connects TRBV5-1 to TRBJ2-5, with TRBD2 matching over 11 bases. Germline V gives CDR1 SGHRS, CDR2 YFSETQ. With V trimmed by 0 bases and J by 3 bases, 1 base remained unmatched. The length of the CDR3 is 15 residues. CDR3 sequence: CASSLAGLAEETQYF. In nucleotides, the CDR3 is TGCGCCAGCAGCTTGGCGGGACTAGCGGAAGAGACCCAGTACTTC.

The CDR3 DNA reads TGTGCCAGCAGTTCCCCGGGACTAGGAACGCAGTATTTT. Residues: CASSSPGLGTQYF. The chain has TRBV6-5 and TRBJ2-3; 8 bases fit TRBD2. The CDR3 is 13 residues long. CDR1 and CDR2 (germline): MNHEY, SVGAGI. The ends lost 4 bases at V and 9 bases at J; junction bases unmatched: 6.

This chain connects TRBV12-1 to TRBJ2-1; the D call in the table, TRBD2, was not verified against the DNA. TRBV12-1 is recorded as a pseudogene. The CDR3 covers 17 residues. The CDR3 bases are TGTGCCAGCAGCTTTGTAGAGCGACTGAGCTCCTACAATGAGCAGTTCTTC. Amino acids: CASSFVERLSSYNEQFF.

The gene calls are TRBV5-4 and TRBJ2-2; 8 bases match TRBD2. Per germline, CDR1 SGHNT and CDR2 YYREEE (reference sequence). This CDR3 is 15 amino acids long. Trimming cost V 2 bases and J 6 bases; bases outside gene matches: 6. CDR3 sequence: CASSFWSGRPGELFF. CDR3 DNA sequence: TGTGCCAGCAGCTTCTGGAGCGGGAGACCCGGGGAGCTGTTTTTT.

The CDR3 DNA follows: TGTGCCAGCAGTGAAGGGAGACCGTATGGCTACACCTTC. Amino acid sequence: CASSEGRPYGYTF. The chain has TRBV6-1 and TRBJ1-2, with D uncertain. Trimming took off 1 base at V and 5 bases at J, with 8 bases between the two ends. CDR1 is MNHNS, CDR2 SASEGT, per germline. The length of the CDR3 is 13 residues.

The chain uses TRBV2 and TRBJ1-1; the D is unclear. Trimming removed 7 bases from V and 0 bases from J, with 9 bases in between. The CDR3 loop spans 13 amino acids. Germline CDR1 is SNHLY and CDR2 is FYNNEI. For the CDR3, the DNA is TGTGCCAGCATCGGGAACATGAACACTGAAGCTTTCTTT. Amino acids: CASIGNMNTEAFF.

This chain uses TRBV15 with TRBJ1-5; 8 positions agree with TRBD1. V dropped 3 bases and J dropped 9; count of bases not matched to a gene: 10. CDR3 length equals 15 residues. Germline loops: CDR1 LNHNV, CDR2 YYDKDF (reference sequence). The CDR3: CATSSRDRSGWPQHF. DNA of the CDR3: TGTGCCACCAGCAGCCGGGACAGGTCGGGTTGGCCCCAGCATTTT.